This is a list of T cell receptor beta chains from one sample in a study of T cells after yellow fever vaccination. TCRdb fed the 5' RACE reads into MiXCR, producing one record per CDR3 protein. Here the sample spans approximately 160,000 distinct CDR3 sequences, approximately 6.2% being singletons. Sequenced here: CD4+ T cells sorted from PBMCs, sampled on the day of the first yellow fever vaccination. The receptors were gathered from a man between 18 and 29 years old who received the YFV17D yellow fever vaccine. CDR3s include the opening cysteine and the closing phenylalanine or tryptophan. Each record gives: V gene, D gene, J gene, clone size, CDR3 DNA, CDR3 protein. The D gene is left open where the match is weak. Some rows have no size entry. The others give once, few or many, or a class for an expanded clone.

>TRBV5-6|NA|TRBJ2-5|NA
TGTGCCAGCAGCCCCGGGCCCCTCCAAGAGACCCAGTACTTC
CASSPGPLQETQYF
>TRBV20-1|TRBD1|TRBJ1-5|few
TGCAGTGCTGATTCGACAGGGCGCAATCAGCCCCAGCATTTT
CSADSTGRNQPQHF
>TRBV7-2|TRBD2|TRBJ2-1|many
TGTGCCAGCAGCCCCGGACTAGCGGGGGCCAATGAGCAGTTCTTC
CASSPGLAGANEQFF
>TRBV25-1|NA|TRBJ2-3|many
TGTGCCAGCAAGGGCGTGACTAGCACAGATACGCAGTATTTT
CASKGVTSTDTQYF
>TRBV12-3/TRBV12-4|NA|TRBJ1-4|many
TGTGCCAGCAGCCGTCAGGGTACTAATGAAAAACTGTTTTTT
CASSRQGTNEKLFF
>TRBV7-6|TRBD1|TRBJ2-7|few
TGTGCCAGCAGCCTCCTGGGACAGAGCAACGAGCAGTACTTC
CASSLLGQSNEQYF
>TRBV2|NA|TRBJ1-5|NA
TGTGCCAGCAGTGAAGGACGGGGTGGCAATCAGCCCCAGCATTTT
CASSEGRGGNQPQHF
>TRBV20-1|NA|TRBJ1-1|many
TGCAGTGCTAGCCGCGACAGGACCACTGAAGCTTTCTTT
CSASRDRTTEAFF
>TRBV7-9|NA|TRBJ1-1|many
TGTGCCAGCAGCGCCAACAGGAGGTACACTGAAGCTTTCTTT
CASSANRRYTEAFF
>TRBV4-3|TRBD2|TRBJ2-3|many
TGCGCCAGCAGCCAAGCTGCGGGGGAGACAGATACGCAGTATTTT
CASSQAAGETDTQYF
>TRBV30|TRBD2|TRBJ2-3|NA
TGTGCCTGGAGAACTAGCGGACGCACAGATACGCAGTATTTT
CAWRTSGRTDTQYF
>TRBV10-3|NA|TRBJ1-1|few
TGTGCCATCAGTGAGTCAGGACCTGGTGGGACTGAAGCTTTCTTT
CAISESGPGGTEAFF
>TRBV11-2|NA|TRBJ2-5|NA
TGTGCCAGCAGCTTAGCAGGGTCTCCCGCTGGGGCCCAGTACTTC
CASSLAGSPAGAQYF
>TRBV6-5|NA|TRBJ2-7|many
TGTGCCAGCAGTAGGGAGGTCCCCTACGAGCAGTACTTC
CASSREVPYEQYF
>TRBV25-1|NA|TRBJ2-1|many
TGTGCCAGCAGTGAATCCAGGGGGGTATACAATGAGCAGTTCTTC
CASSESRGVYNEQFF
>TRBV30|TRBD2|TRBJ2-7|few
TGTGCCTGGAGGGGGGGGAGATGGACCTCGAAGGCCTACGAGCAGTACTTC
CAWRGGRWTSKAYEQYF
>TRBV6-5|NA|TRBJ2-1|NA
TGTGCCAGCAGTCCGGGGGCAGACTCAACCCTTCTGGATGAGCAGTTCTTC
CASSPGADSTLLDEQFF
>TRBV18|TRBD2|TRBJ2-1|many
TGTGCCAGCTCACCACCGGGGGGGGAGAAAGGCAATGAGCAGTTCTTC
CASSPPGGEKGNEQFF
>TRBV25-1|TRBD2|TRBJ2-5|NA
TGTGCCAGCAGTCCAGCGGGGGGTAGGTCAGCAGAGACCCAGTACTTC
CASSPAGGRSAETQYF
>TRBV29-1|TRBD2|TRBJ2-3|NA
TGCAGCGTTGAAACTCGACTAGCGGGGGTCCCAGATACGCAGTATTTT
CSVETRLAGVPDTQYF
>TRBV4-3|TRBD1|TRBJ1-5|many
TGCGCCAGCAGCCAGGCATGGACAGGGGCTTTGGGCAATCAGCCCCAGCATTTT
CASSQAWTGALGNQPQHF
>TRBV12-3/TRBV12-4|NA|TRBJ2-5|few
TGTGCCAGCTCCCCGATTGAGGAAAGTCGCTTCTTC
CASSPIEESRFF
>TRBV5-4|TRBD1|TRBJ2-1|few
TGTGCCAGCAGGTTTGATACAGGGGAACACAATGAGCAGTTCTTC
CASRFDTGEHNEQFF
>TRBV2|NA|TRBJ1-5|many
TGTGCCAGCAGTGCCCTGGGTCGAGGGACTAATCAGCCCCAGCATTTT
CASSALGRGTNQPQHF
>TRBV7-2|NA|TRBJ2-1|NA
TGTGCCAGCAGCTACGGATCGAGCTCCTACAATGAGCAGTTCTTC
CASSYGSSSYNEQFF
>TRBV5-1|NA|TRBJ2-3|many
TGCGCCAGCAGCCCCCTTCCGGGAAAACGCCACACAGATACGCAGTATTTT
CASSPLPGKRHTDTQYF
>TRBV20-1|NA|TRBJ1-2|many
TGCAGTGCTAACACCCCGGGGCTAGACTATGGCTACACCTTC
CSANTPGLDYGYTF